This T cell receptor (beta chain) is from a study of T cells of healthy individuals. TCRdb processed the 5' RACE reads anew with MiXCR; each CDR3 protein has one entry. Among some 69,000 distinct CDR3 sequences listed, around 15% were seen once. This clonotype was picked up many times. The CDR3 contains 17 residues. CDR1 is KGHSH, CDR2 LQKENI, per germline. V was pared by 1 base and J by 4 bases, with 8 bases of the junction left unmatched. The rearrangement uses TRBV18 and TRBJ2-3, with 10 positions matching TRBD1. The source of this sequence is a human donor in good health. In DNA form, the CDR3 reads TGTGCCAGCTCACCACGGGACAGGGGCGGCAATCCAGATACGCAGTATTTT. This encodes CASSPRDRGGNPDTQYF.